These 17 T cell receptor beta chains came from one sample sequenced in a study of OX40 agonist ivuxolimab in advanced cancers. TCRdb keeps only in-frame clones here, not all; method: immunoSEQ multiplex PCR. The data contain 21,000 or so clones, roughly three quarters of them singletons. Specimen: CD4+ or CD8+ T cells sorted from blood, collected in a trial of the OX40 agonist ivuxolimab. Receptors originate from an adult with an advanced solid tumor such as melanoma, head and neck, liver or kidney cancer.

The chain carries TRBV6-1 and TRBJ1-3; D remains ambiguous. The V end lost 2 bases, the J end lost 5 bases, and 7 bases lay between the germline ends. The CDR3 runs to 13 residues. Germline-derived CDR1 and CDR2 are MNHNS and SASEGT. In DNA, the CDR3 is TGTGCCAGCAGTGAATCCCCCAGAAACACCATATATTTT. The encoded protein is CASSESPRNTIYF.

This rearrangement joins TRBV9 to TRBJ2-3; a weak D match, TRBD1 (6 bases). CDR3 length: 16 amino acids. V was clipped by 0 bases and J by 3 bases, with 14 bases between them. Looked up from germline, CDR1 is SGDLS and CDR2 is YYNGEE. The CDR3 spells CASSVVEGEKTDTQYF. The DNA of the CDR3 is TGTGCCAGCAGCGTAGTAGAGGGGGAGAAGACAGATACGCAGTATTTT.

The chain carries TRBV7-9 and TRBJ2-4; D gene uncertain. The V gene's germline CDR1 is SEHNR and CDR2 FQNEAQ (reference sequence). The CDR3 is made up of 12 amino acids. Trimming took off 5 bases at V and 8 bases at J, with 10 bases between the two ends. The DNA of the CDR3 is TGTGCCAGCAGCCCCATGGGTGACATTCAGTACTTC. Translation: CASSPMGDIQYF.

Of note for this clone: The same CDR3 is also encoded by other DNA sequences in this sample. The genes are TRBV19 and TRBJ1-1, with D possibly matching TRBD1 (5 bases). Trimming left V 9 bases short and J 1 base short, with 15 bases between. CDR3 length: 14 amino acids. CDR1 is LNHDA and CDR2 is SQIVND in the germline V gene (reference sequence). The CDR3 DNA reads TGTGCCAGCAAACCCGGGACGGGGAACACTGAAGCTTTCTTT. This translates into CASKPGTGNTEAFF.

Only one count was recorded for this clone. The rearrangement uses TRBV18 and TRBJ1-1; D not resolved. This CDR3 comprises 15 residues. From germline, CDR1 is KGHSH and CDR2 LQKENI. The V end was cut by 2 bases, the J end by 1 base, with 11 bases between. The CDR3 nucleotides read TGTGCCAGCTCACCATCCACGGCAGGGAACACTGAAGCTTTCTTT. Protein product: CASSPSTAGNTEAFF.

The chain combines TRBV11-3 with TRBJ1-2; D is undetermined. CDR1 is SGHNT, CDR2 YENEEA, per germline. V shed 0 bases and J shed 5 bases, with 16 bases lying between them. The CDR3 consists of 16 residues. CDR3 DNA sequence: TGTGCCAGCAGCTTAGATCCCCCAGGCCAACTATATGGCTACACCTTC. This codes for CASSLDPPGQLYGYTF.

This clone ranks as medium-sized. This rearrangement joins TRBV19 to TRBJ1-5, with 7 nucleotides matching TRBD1. Germline V lookup: CDR1 LNHDA, CDR2 SQIVND (reference sequence). V gave up 2 bases and J gave up 7 bases; unmatched junction bases: 5. The CDR3 is made up of 14 amino acids. CDR3 protein: CASSIRTGMQPQHF. CDR3 DNA: TGTGCCAGTAGTATAAGGACAGGAATGCAGCCCCAGCATTTT.

The V gene is TRBV5-4, the J gene TRBJ2-1; D might be TRBD1 (8 bases). The V gene's germline CDR1 is SGHNT and CDR2 YYREEE (reference sequence). The CDR3 spans 13 residues. The V gene lost 5 bases and the J gene lost 9 bases, with 15 bases spanning the gap. The CDR3 region is CASSKDREGEQFF. The CDR3 bases are TGTGCCAGCAGTAAGGACAGGGAGGGTGAGCAGTTCTTC. Using reference TRBV5-4 and TRBJ2-1 for the parts outside the CDR3, the full variable domain is ETGVTQSPTHLIKTRGQQVTLRCSSQSGHNTVSWYQQALGQGPQFIFQYYREEENGRGNFPPRFSGLQFPNYSSELNVNALELDDSALYLCASSKDREGEQFFGPGTRLTVL.

As concerns this clone: Germline and junction disagree at one end, which may indicate a read error. The J gene is TRBJ1-1, the V gene TRBV25-1, with TRBD1 matching 8 bases. Germline loops: CDR1 MGHDK, CDR2 SYGVNS. There are 12 residues in the CDR3. The CDR3 DNA is TGTGCCAGTAGTGGACAGGGAGGTCTGTCTTTCTTT. This sequence encodes CASSGQGGLSFF. The complete variable domain, with remaining parts taken from reference TRBV25-1 and TRBJ1-1, reads EADIYQTPRYLVIGTGKKITLECSQTMGHDKMYWYQQDPGMELHLIHYSYGVNSTEKGDLSSESTVSRIRTEHFPLTLESARPSHTSQYLCASSGQGGLSFFGQGTRLTVV.

This clone turned up a few times. The chain recombines TRBV6-1 with TRBJ2-3, with D perhaps given as TRBD1 or TRBD2 (5 bases each). CDR1 and CDR2 from the germline V gene are MNHNS and SASEGT. Trimming took 0 bases from V and 1 from J, leaving 5 bases between them. This CDR3 region has 14 residues. The chain's CDR3 is CASSEAGGTDTQYF. The CDR3 region has the DNA TGTGCCAGCAGTGAAGCGGGGGGCACAGATACGCAGTATTTT.

This rearrangement joins TRBV6-1 to TRBJ1-2, with 8 nucleotides matching TRBD1. The CDR3 is 14 residues long. From germline, CDR1 is MNHNS and CDR2 SASEGT. After removal of 6 bases from V and 3 bases from J, the junction contained 6 bases not matched to a gene. CDR3 residues: CASSRDRRYYGYTF. Here the CDR3 DNA reads TGTGCCAGCAGCCGGGACAGGAGGTACTATGGCTACACCTTC.

V and J are TRBV11-2 and TRBJ2-7, with 8 bases aligning to TRBD1. The CDR3 is 15 residues long. Germline values: CDR1 SGHAT, CDR2 FQNNGV. Trimming at V came to 5 bases and at J to 0 bases, leaving 6 bases not matched to a gene. The CDR3 reads CASSTGQGYSYEQYF. The CDR3 nucleotides are TGTGCCAGCAGCACCGGACAGGGTTACTCCTACGAGCAGTACTTC.

This chain connects TRBV6-1 to TRBJ2-7; 7 bases are a match to TRBD1. Germline trimming cut 3 bases from V and 2 bases from J; bases unmatched to any gene: 10. Germline lookup yields CDR1 MNHNS and CDR2 SASEGT. CDR3 length: 16 amino acids. CDR3 bases: TGTGCCAGCAGTGACCTCCGGGACAGAGACCCCTACGAGCAGTACTTC. It translates to CASSDLRDRDPYEQYF.

CDR3 loop: CASSLNLGHIEETQYF. The CDR3, as DNA: TGTGCCAGCAGCTTAAACTTGGGACATATTGAAGAGACCCAGTACTTC. V is TRBV13 and J is TRBJ2-5; maybe TRBD1 (6 bases). V shed 2 bases and J shed 3 bases, with 16 bases lying between them. CDR3 length: 16 amino acids. Germline V lookup: CDR1 PRHDT, CDR2 FYEKMQ (reference sequence).

The V gene is TRBV7-9, the J gene TRBJ1-4, with a tentative D call TRBD1 (5 bases). CDR3 length equals 14 residues. Germline-derived CDR1 and CDR2 are SEHNR and FQNEAQ (reference sequence). Trimming removed 2 bases from V and 2 bases from J, with 6 bases in between. The CDR3 protein is CASSLQGTNEKLFF. CDR3 sequence (DNA): TGTGCCAGCAGCTTACAGGGCACTAATGAAAAACTGTTTTTT.

V is TRBV30 and J is TRBJ2-7; 8 bases match TRBD2. The CDR3 covers 15 residues. CDR1 GTSNPN and CDR2 SVGIG come from the germline V gene (reference sequence). With V trimmed by 0 bases and J by 5 bases, 9 bases remained unmatched. CDR3 nucleotides: TGTGCCTGGAGTGTACCGGCTCGGGAGGGCGACGAGCAGTACTTC. This translates into CAWSVPAREGDEQYF.

This sequence joins TRBV29-1 and TRBJ2-3; D perhaps matches TRBD2 (5 bases). Deletions cut 0 bases from V and 12 bases from J, with 10 bases between. Germline loops: CDR1 SQVTM, CDR2 ANQGSEA. This CDR3 is built from 11 residues. The CDR3 sequence is CSVEEDFLQYF. In nucleotides, the CDR3 is TGCAGCGTTGAAGAGGACTTCCTTCAGTATTTT.